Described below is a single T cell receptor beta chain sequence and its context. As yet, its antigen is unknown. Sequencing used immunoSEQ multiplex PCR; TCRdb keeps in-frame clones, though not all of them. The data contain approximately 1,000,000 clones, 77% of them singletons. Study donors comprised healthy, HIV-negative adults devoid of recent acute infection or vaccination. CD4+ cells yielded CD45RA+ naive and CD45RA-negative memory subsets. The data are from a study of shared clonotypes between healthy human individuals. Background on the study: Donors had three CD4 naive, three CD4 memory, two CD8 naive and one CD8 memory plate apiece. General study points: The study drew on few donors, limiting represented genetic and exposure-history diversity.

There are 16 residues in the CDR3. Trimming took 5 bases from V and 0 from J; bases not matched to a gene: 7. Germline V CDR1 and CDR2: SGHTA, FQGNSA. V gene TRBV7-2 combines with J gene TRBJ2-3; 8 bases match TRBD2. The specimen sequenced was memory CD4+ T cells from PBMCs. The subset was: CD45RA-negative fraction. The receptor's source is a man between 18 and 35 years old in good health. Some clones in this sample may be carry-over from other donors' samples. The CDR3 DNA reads TGTGCCAGCAGCCCCGGACTAGCAGCCAGCACAGATACGCAGTATTTT. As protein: CASSPGLAASTDTQYF.